The rows below give T cell receptor beta chains drawn from one sample of a study of T-cell reconstitution after alpha-beta-depleted transplantation in children. TCRdb passed the PCR reads through MiXCR, listing each CDR3 protein once. Of about 460,000 distinct CDR3 sequences detected, about 10% appear once; the ten largest clones hold approximately 15%. Here the sequenced sample was PBMCs, mostly from graft donor cells, taken 180 days after TCRalphabeta/CD19-depleted stem cell transplant. All receptors come from a female patient aged 2-9 years who had a stem cell transplant for aplastic anemia, so the T cells may come from the graft donor. The CDR3 runs from the conserved cysteine through the conserved F or W. A D gene is named only where the DNA matches it firmly. Not every row has a clone size; where given, it reads once, few, many or a size class.

j_gene,abundance,v_gene,d_gene,CDR3aa,CDR3nt
TRBJ2-3,-,TRBV28,-,CASSLPGTMGDTQYF,TGTGCCAGCAGTTTACCCGGGACAATGGGAGATACGCAGTATTTT
TRBJ1-2,-,TRBV20-1,-,CSAAWGYGYTF,TGCAGTGCCGCATGGGGTTATGGCTACACCTTC
TRBJ2-3,many,TRBV12-3/TRBV12-4,-,CASSLGIAQYF,TGTGCCAGCTCGCTAGGGATAGCCCAGTATTTT
TRBJ2-7,many,TRBV28,-,CASKNREFGAYEQYF,TGTGCCAGCAAGAACAGGGAATTCGGCGCCTACGAGCAGTACTTC
TRBJ1-1,many,TRBV7-6,-,CASSLEGGYTEAFF,TGTGCCAGCAGCTTAGAGGGCGGATACACTGAAGCTTTCTTT
TRBJ1-4,-,TRBV15,-,CATSFDTGATNEKLFF,TGTGCCACCAGCTTCGACACGGGGGCAACTAATGAAAAACTGTTTTTT
TRBJ2-3,-,TRBV11-3,-,CASSLLGTSTDTQYF,TGTGCCAGCAGCTTACTTGGAACTAGCACAGATACGCAGTATTTT
TRBJ1-2,-,TRBV7-2,-,CASSPLGGVGYGYTF,TGTGCCAGCAGCCCCCTAGGGGGGGTGGGATATGGCTACACCTTC
TRBJ1-2,-,TRBV10-3,-,CAISTSAYSGYTF,TGTGCCATCAGTACGTCCGCGTATAGCGGCTACACCTTC
TRBJ2-3,few,TRBV12-3/TRBV12-4,-,CASTPLAPGSTDTQYF,TGTGCCAGCACCCCCTTAGCCCCGGGAAGCACAGATACGCAGTATTTT
TRBJ2-7,few,TRBV14,-,CASSRSSTYYEQYF,TGTGCCAGCAGCCGGTCAAGTACATACTACGAGCAGTACTTC
TRBJ2-1,many,TRBV24-1,-,CATSDPGSRSSYNEQFF,TGTGCCACCAGTGACCCCGGGAGTCGAAGCTCCTACAATGAGCAGTTCTTC
TRBJ2-5,many,TRBV5-1,-,CASSAGRETQYF,TGCGCCAGCAGCGCCGGACGGGAGACCCAGTACTTC
TRBJ2-7,few,TRBV28,TRBD1,CASRAHRGMNEQYF,TGTGCCAGCAGAGCACACAGGGGGATGAACGAGCAGTACTTC
TRBJ2-7,many,TRBV10-3,-,CAISDLSRPYEQYF,TGTGCCATCAGTGATTTAAGCCGTCCCTACGAGCAGTACTTC
TRBJ2-2,-,TRBV7-2,TRBD2,CASSQGLAGEVLATGELFF,TGTGCCAGCAGCCAGGGACTAGCGGGGGAGGTCCTCGCCACCGGGGAGCTGTTTTTT
TRBJ2-1,many,TRBV28,-,CASSLSGQGSYNEQFF,TGTGCCAGCAGTTTATCTGGTCAGGGCTCCTACAATGAGCAGTTCTTC
TRBJ2-3,many,TRBV12-3/TRBV12-4,-,CASRDNTDTQYF,TGTGCCAGCAGGGACAACACAGATACGCAGTATTTT
TRBJ2-5,few,TRBV6-5,TRBD1,CASSYNRGTQETQYF,TGTGCCAGCAGTTATAACAGGGGCACCCAAGAGACCCAGTACTTC
TRBJ1-6,few,TRBV12-3/TRBV12-4,TRBD1,CASSPGDRDNSPLHF,TGTGCCAGCAGTCCTGGGGACAGGGACAATTCACCCCTCCACTTT
TRBJ2-2,-,TRBV24-1,-,CATSDYTAQGSGELFF,TGTGCCACCAGTGATTATACGGCACAGGGCTCCGGGGAGCTGTTTTTT
TRBJ1-2,few,TRBV5-4,-,CASSLAGKTYGYTF,TGTGCCAGCAGCTTGGCAGGAAAGACCTATGGCTACACCTTC
TRBJ1-1,few,TRBV20-1,-,CSASVGAKNTEAFF,TGCAGTGCCTCGGTGGGGGCGAAGAACACTGAAGCTTTCTTT
TRBJ2-2,few,TRBV6-1,TRBD2,CASSEGLAPGELFF,TGTGCCAGCAGTGAGGGACTAGCCCCCGGGGAGCTGTTTTTT
TRBJ1-2,-,TRBV27,TRBD1,CASSLDRGLNYGYTF,TGTGCCAGCAGTTTAGACAGGGGGCTTAACTATGGCTACACCTTC
TRBJ2-3,few,TRBV24-1,TRBD2,CATSEASGTLTTDTQYF,TGTGCCACCAGTGAGGCTAGCGGTACGCTTACCACAGATACGCAGTATTTT
TRBJ1-1,once,TRBV18,TRBD1,CASSPGGTGNTEAFF,TGTGCCAGCTCACCAGGAGGGACAGGGAACACTGAAGCTTTCTTT
TRBJ2-5,few,TRBV20-1,-,CSARGTPKKETQYF,TGCAGTGCTAGGGGGACACCAAAAAAAGAGACCCAGTACTTC
TRBJ2-5,-,TRBV27,TRBD2,CASSNRLAGKDETQYF,TGTGCCAGCAGCAATAGACTAGCGGGGAAAGATGAGACCCAGTACTTC
TRBJ2-3,few,TRBV29-1,TRBD2,CSVYGGDLTTDTQYF,TGCAGCGTCTATGGGGGGGACCTCACCACAGATACGCAGTATTTT
TRBJ2-3,many,TRBV5-8,-,CASSFPGQKRDTDTQYF,TGTGCCAGCAGTTTCCCCGGACAGAAGAGGGACACAGATACGCAGTATTTT
TRBJ2-7,-,TRBV2,-,CASKGGRGLEQYF,TGTGCCAGCAAGGGGGGCAGGGGCCTCGAGCAGTACTTC
TRBJ2-5,-,TRBV20-1,-,CSAREGSAQETQYF,TGCAGTGCTAGGGAGGGTAGCGCCCAAGAGACCCAGTACTTC
TRBJ2-2,-,TRBV29-1,TRBD1,CSVGQGMGELFF,TGCAGCGTTGGACAGGGGATGGGGGAGCTGTTTTTT
TRBJ1-2,-,TRBV27,-,CASSLSPQGGHGYTF,TGTGCCAGCAGTTTATCCCCCCAGGGAGGACATGGCTACACCTTC
TRBJ2-2,-,TRBV19,-,CASSPARIGELFF,TGTGCCAGTAGTCCAGCAAGGATCGGGGAGCTGTTTTTT
TRBJ2-3,many,TRBV7-9,TRBD2,CASSLEPSGSTDTQYF,TGTGCCAGCAGCTTAGAGCCTAGCGGAAGCACAGATACGCAGTATTTT
TRBJ2-7,few,TRBV28,TRBD1,CASSFQRIWDRQTGGYEQYF,TGTGCCAGCAGTTTCCAGCGGATTTGGGATCGTCAGACAGGGGGCTACGAGCAGTACTTC
TRBJ2-7,-,TRBV7-9,TRBD1,CASSYKGQAYEQYF,TGTGCCAGCAGTTACAAAGGACAGGCCTACGAGCAGTACTTC
TRBJ2-1,few,TRBV20-1,-,CSARGDFIGSSYNEQFF,TGCAGTGCTAGGGGGGACTTCATAGGGAGCTCCTACAATGAGCAGTTCTTC
TRBJ1-5,-,TRBV10-2,TRBD1,CASSGTGASNQPQHF,TGCGCCAGCAGTGGGACAGGGGCTAGCAATCAGCCCCAGCATTTT
TRBJ1-5,-,TRBV7-9,-,CASSEDGYSNQPQHF,TGTGCCAGCAGCGAGGACGGTTATAGCAATCAGCCCCAGCATTTT
TRBJ1-5,many,TRBV6-5,-,CASSYPGEPQHF,TGTGCCAGCAGTTACCCGGGGGAACCCCAGCATTTT
TRBJ2-2,-,TRBV4-3,-,CASSQPRVWNTGELFF,TGCGCCAGCAGCCAACCCAGGGTATGGAACACCGGGGAGCTGTTTTTT
TRBJ1-6,many,TRBV14,TRBD1,CASSLQTGVTPLHF,TGTGCCAGCAGCCTTCAGACAGGGGTCACACCCCTCCACTTT
TRBJ2-1,few,TRBV14,-,CASSLGHFKPDNEQFF,TGTGCCAGCAGCCTCGGACATTTTAAACCAGACAATGAGCAGTTCTTC
TRBJ1-1,many,TRBV12-3/TRBV12-4,-,CASSFSILMNTEAFF,TGTGCCAGCAGTTTTTCCATCCTCATGAACACTGAAGCTTTCTTT
TRBJ2-3,few,TRBV20-1,-,CSARGLTSTDTQYF,TGCAGTGCTAGAGGTCTGACTAGCACAGATACGCAGTATTTT
TRBJ1-2,-,TRBV7-9,TRBD1,CASSSSQGADGYTF,TGTGCCAGCAGCTCCTCACAGGGGGCGGATGGCTACACCTTC
TRBJ2-6,-,TRBV5-4,-,CASSLVRGAGANVLTF,TGTGCCAGCAGCTTGGTCCGGGGCGCTGGGGCCAACGTCCTGACTTTC
TRBJ1-2,-,TRBV20-1,-,CSATVQKDYGYTF,TGCAGTGCTACCGTACAAAAGGACTATGGCTACACCTTC
TRBJ2-1,-,TRBV6-2/TRBV6-3,-,CASTTGRAAYNEQFF,TGTGCCAGCACCACGGGGAGAGCCGCGTACAATGAGCAGTTCTTC
TRBJ1-5,-,TRBV7-2,-,CASSLGGLMGALQPQHF,TGTGCCAGCAGCTTAGGAGGCTTAATGGGGGCTCTTCAGCCCCAGCATTTT
TRBJ2-2,few,TRBV10-3,-,CAIRGERTGELFF,TGTGCCATCAGGGGGGAAAGGACCGGGGAGCTGTTTTTT
TRBJ2-7,-,TRBV24-1,-,CATSDLPDTHEQYF,TGTGCCACCAGTGATTTGCCGGACACCCACGAGCAGTACTTC
TRBJ2-5,-,TRBV11-3,TRBD2,CASSLLWGGETQYF,TGTGCCAGCAGCTTATTGTGGGGGGGAGAGACCCAGTACTTC
TRBJ1-1,many,TRBV7-8,-,CASSPWTGNTEAFF,TGTGCCAGCAGCCCTTGGACTGGGAACACTGAAGCTTTCTTT
TRBJ1-1,-,TRBV29-1,-,CSVGGKGNTEAFF,TGCAGCGTTGGGGGCAAGGGGAACACTGAAGCTTTCTTT
TRBJ2-1,few,TRBV7-2,-,CASSLPGDPYSYNEQFF,TGTGCCAGCAGCCTACCGGGGGACCCATACTCCTACAATGAGCAGTTCTTC
TRBJ2-3,few,TRBV11-2,TRBD2,CASSLMAGGRADTQYF,TGTGCCAGCAGCTTAATGGCGGGAGGGCGGGCAGATACGCAGTATTTT